The source of this T cell receptor beta chain is a study of human T cells and chemical hapten exposure. Time point in this sample: patch test 1, 2 weeks after DPC sensitization. Treatment of the sample: therapeutic diphenylcyclopropenone sensitization with weekly scalp DPC. This clonotype was picked up a small number of times. The antigen remains unidentified. Germline V gene sequence: CDR1 KGHSH, CDR2 LQKENI. The trim removed 5 bases at V and 0 bases at J, leaving 7 bases unmatched. The CDR3 totals 17 residues. Overall study results and limits: Donors in the study had alopecia, meaning their immune response may differ from healthy people's.

TCRdb itself ran the RACE reads through MiXCR, one entry per CDR3 protein. The sample gives about 99,000 distinct CDR3 sequences, around 11% of which show up once; roughly 2.1% is in the top ten. This clonotype was obtained from a woman in her thirties or forties with alopecia areata. Some clones in this sample may be carry-over from other donors' samples. The source was whole blood, collected in connection with sensitization to the hapten diphenylcyclopropenone (DPC). This chain uses TRBV18 with TRBJ2-6; 7 nucleotides align to TRBD1. CDR3 sequence (DNA): TGTGCCAGCTCATTCGGACAGGCAAACTCTGGGGCCAACGTCCTGACTTTC. Protein: CASSFGQANSGANVLTF.